The rows below give T cell receptor beta chains drawn from one sample of a study of T cells in Graves' hyperthyroidism and ophthalmopathy. TCRdb itself ran the multiplex PCR reads through MiXCR, one entry per CDR3 protein. The sample lists fewer than 850,000 distinct CDR3 sequences; 17% were seen once. The sample consisted of blood. The receptors originated from a middle-aged man with Graves' hyperthyroidism. Both conserved end residues are part of each CDR3. The order of the fields is J gene, D gene, V gene, clone size, CDR3 DNA, CDR3 protein. D genes are given only for firm matches. The size entry is marked missing in some rows and otherwise reads once, few, many or a size class.

j_call: TRBJ2-1; d_call: TRBD1; v_call: TRBV7-9; clone_size: few; cdr3_nt: TGTGCCAGCAGCTCTCCGGGACAGGGAAATGAGCAGTTCTTC; cdr3_aa: CASSSPGQGNEQFF
j_call: TRBJ2-6; d_call: -; v_call: TRBV24-1; clone_size: -; cdr3_nt: TGTGCCACCAGTGATTTAAAGAGCTCTGGGGCCAACGTCCTGACTTTC; cdr3_aa: CATSDLKSSGANVLTF
j_call: TRBJ2-3; d_call: -; v_call: TRBV27; clone_size: many; cdr3_nt: TGTGCCAGCGGGGAATGGACCCCCGGGGGCACAGATACGCAGTATTTT; cdr3_aa: CASGEWTPGGTDTQYF
j_call: TRBJ2-2; d_call: TRBD1; v_call: TRBV28; clone_size: many; cdr3_nt: TGTGCCAGCAGTTTGACAGGGGCGGACACCGGGGAGCTGTTTTTT; cdr3_aa: CASSLTGADTGELFF
j_call: TRBJ2-7; d_call: -; v_call: TRBV2; clone_size: many; cdr3_nt: TGTGCCTTCGGAGGGGGACCTCTAGCCGACGAGCAGTACTTC; cdr3_aa: CAFGGGPLADEQYF
j_call: TRBJ2-7; d_call: TRBD1; v_call: TRBV19; clone_size: -; cdr3_nt: TGTGCCAGTAGTCGACAGGGGGCCAGCAACGAGCAGTACTTC; cdr3_aa: CASSRQGASNEQYF
j_call: TRBJ2-3; d_call: TRBD2; v_call: TRBV28; clone_size: -; cdr3_nt: TGTGCCAGCATAGGGACTAGCGGGAGCACAGATACGCAGTATTTT; cdr3_aa: CASIGTSGSTDTQYF
j_call: TRBJ2-3; d_call: -; v_call: TRBV12-3/TRBV12-4; clone_size: many; cdr3_nt: TGTGCCACCACCCGACAAACTAGCACAGATACGCAGTATTTT; cdr3_aa: CATTRQTSTDTQYF
j_call: TRBJ2-7; d_call: TRBD1; v_call: TRBV5-1; clone_size: few; cdr3_nt: TGCGCCAGCAGCCCCTACGGGACAGGGGATTACGAGCAGTACTTC; cdr3_aa: CASSPYGTGDYEQYF
j_call: TRBJ1-1; d_call: -; v_call: TRBV12-3/TRBV12-4; clone_size: many; cdr3_nt: TGTGCCAGCACCCCCATAGTAGGGGACACTGAAGCTTTCTTT; cdr3_aa: CASTPIVGDTEAFF
j_call: TRBJ2-1; d_call: TRBD2; v_call: TRBV7-2; clone_size: many; cdr3_nt: TGTGCCAGCACCCGAACTAGCGGGAGTGTGAGCTCCTACAATGAGCAGTTCTTC; cdr3_aa: CASTRTSGSVSSYNEQFF
j_call: TRBJ2-2; d_call: -; v_call: TRBV28; clone_size: few; cdr3_nt: TGTGCCAGCAGTTTATACGGGAGAGCGTCCGGGGAGCTGTTTTTT; cdr3_aa: CASSLYGRASGELFF
j_call: TRBJ2-1; d_call: -; v_call: TRBV15; clone_size: few; cdr3_nt: TGTGCCACCAGTAGGACACGGGGGTACAATGAGCAGTTCTTC; cdr3_aa: CATSRTRGYNEQFF
j_call: TRBJ2-2; d_call: -; v_call: TRBV2; clone_size: many; cdr3_nt: TGTGCCAGCAGTGGGCAGTGGGTTCAGTCTGGGGAGCTGTTTTTT; cdr3_aa: CASSGQWVQSGELFF
j_call: TRBJ2-7; d_call: -; v_call: TRBV11-2; clone_size: many; cdr3_nt: TGTGCCAGCAGCGGACGGGGGTATTCGGACAGCCACGAGCAGTACTTC; cdr3_aa: CASSGRGYSDSHEQYF
j_call: TRBJ2-5; d_call: -; v_call: TRBV12-3/TRBV12-4; clone_size: -; cdr3_nt: TGTGCCAGCAGTTTAGGGGTAGGTCCCCACATACACCAGTACTTC; cdr3_aa: CASSLGVGPHIHQYF
j_call: TRBJ1-2; d_call: -; v_call: TRBV19; clone_size: few; cdr3_nt: TGTGCCAGTAGTCTAGGGACGCCGTATAACTATGGCTACACCTTC; cdr3_aa: CASSLGTPYNYGYTF
j_call: TRBJ2-1; d_call: -; v_call: TRBV6-2/TRBV6-3; clone_size: few; cdr3_nt: TGTGCCAGCAGTTACTCGAGAGGTAGGGGGGGCAATGAGCAGTTCTTC; cdr3_aa: CASSYSRGRGGNEQFF
j_call: TRBJ2-1; d_call: -; v_call: TRBV13; clone_size: few; cdr3_nt: TGTGCCAGCAGTGGAGGAGTCGACAATGAGCAGTTCTTC; cdr3_aa: CASSGGVDNEQFF
j_call: TRBJ1-5; d_call: -; v_call: TRBV7-9; clone_size: -; cdr3_nt: TGTGCCAGCAGCATTTCTCAGGGTCAGCCCCAGCATTTT; cdr3_aa: CASSISQGQPQHF
j_call: TRBJ2-7; d_call: -; v_call: TRBV30; clone_size: -; cdr3_nt: TGTGCCTGGGGACAGCGCTCCTACGAGCAGTACTTC; cdr3_aa: CAWGQRSYEQYF
j_call: TRBJ2-7; d_call: TRBD1; v_call: TRBV6-5; clone_size: -; cdr3_nt: TGTGCCAGCAGTTACGGGGGACAGGGCTATCCCCGGCCCGAGCAGTACTTC; cdr3_aa: CASSYGGQGYPRPEQYF
j_call: TRBJ2-7; d_call: -; v_call: TRBV27; clone_size: many; cdr3_nt: TGTGCCAGCAGTCGAGGGGGGACGTACGAGCAGTACTTC; cdr3_aa: CASSRGGTYEQYF
j_call: TRBJ1-5; d_call: -; v_call: TRBV12-3/TRBV12-4; clone_size: many; cdr3_nt: TGTGCCAGCAGTTTAGGGGGGACTCAGCCCCAGCATTTT; cdr3_aa: CASSLGGTQPQHF
j_call: TRBJ2-1; d_call: TRBD1; v_call: TRBV19; clone_size: few; cdr3_nt: TGTGCCAGTAGTTCCTTGGACAGGGGACCTTACAATGAGCAGTTCTTC; cdr3_aa: CASSSLDRGPYNEQFF
j_call: TRBJ2-1; d_call: TRBD2; v_call: TRBV2; clone_size: many; cdr3_nt: TGTGCCAGCAGTGTTCGGACTAGCGGGAGCAATGAGCAGTTCTTC; cdr3_aa: CASSVRTSGSNEQFF